These 18 T cell receptor beta chains were all obtained from the same sample, sequenced in a study of technical replicates of blood from a handful of donors. TCRdb's table, derived via immunoSEQ multiplex PCR, lists solely in-frame clones and lacks some. The table lists about 78,000 clones, 95% of them singletons. Sequencing was performed on T cells isolated from PBMCs. These receptor sequences come from a human donor in good health.

This chain connects TRBV6-5 to TRBJ2-5, with 8 bases lining up with TRBD2. V shed 7 bases and J 5 bases; nucleotides not matched to a gene: 9. In germline, CDR1 is MNHEY, CDR2 SVGAGI. The CDR3 spans 14 residues. This CDR3 is CASISGRGKETQYF. The CDR3 nucleotides read TGTGCCAGCATCTCCGGGAGGGGGAAGGAGACCCAGTACTTC.

V is TRBV6-5 and J is TRBJ1-2; tentative D call: TRBD1 (5 bases). The CDR3 consists of 13 residues. Germline CDR1 reads MNHEY; CDR2 reads SVGAGI. Trimming shortened V by 4 bases and J by 5 bases, and 11 bases separated the two germline ends. As DNA, the CDR3 is TGTGCCAGCAGTTGGGAGGGGAAATATGGCTACACCTTC. It yields the protein CASSWEGKYGYTF.

This rearrangement joins TRBV5-1 to TRBJ1-1, with D possibly TRBD1 on 6 matching bases. From germline, CDR1 is SGHRS and CDR2 YFSETQ. Trimming cost V 4 bases and J 5 bases, with 18 bases left between them. The CDR3 sequence is 15 residues long. As DNA, the CDR3 is TGCGCCAGCAGCACGGGACAATCTCACAGGACTGAAGCTTTCTTT. This gives the protein CASSTGQSHRTEAFF. Based on the CDR3 plus reference TRBV5-1 and TRBJ1-1, the full variable domain is KAGVTQTPRYLIKTRGQQVTLSCSPISGHRSVSWYQQTPGQGLQFLFEYFSETQRNKGNFPGRFSGRQFSNSRSEMNVSTLELGDSALYLCASSTGQSHRTEAFFGQGTRLTVV.

The V gene is TRBV5-4, the J gene TRBJ1-2; D is unclear. Germline V CDR1 and CDR2: SGHNT, YYREEE (reference sequence). The CDR3 contains 13 residues. Deletions cut 4 bases from V and 5 bases from J, with 12 bases between. CDR3 sequence reads: CASSPQRGYGYTF. The CDR3 coding sequence is TGTGCCAGCAGCCCCCAGCGAGGTTATGGCTACACCTTC.

The chain links TRBV10-1 to TRBJ1-1; tentatively, D is TRBD1 (6 bases). In germline, CDR1 is WNHNN, CDR2 SYGVQD (reference sequence). The CDR3 contains 14 residues. The germline V and J ends were trimmed by 4 bases and 1 base, with 10 bases remaining between them. CDR3 sequence: CASSGTAGNTEAFF. CDR3 bases: TGCGCCAGCAGTGGGACAGCAGGGAACACTGAAGCTTTCTTT.

The chain has TRBV2 and TRBJ1-3, with D tentatively TRBD1 (5 bases). The CDR3 totals 16 residues. V was trimmed by 6 bases and J by 0 bases, leaving 15 bases between them. CDR1 and CDR2 (germline): SNHLY, FYNNEI. CDR3 nucleotide sequence: TGTGCCAGCAGGCGGGACGGATCTTACTCTGGAAACACCATATATTTT. Protein: CASRRDGSYSGNTIYF.

The rearrangement joins TRBV11-3 to TRBJ2-3, with D unresolved. V lost 5 bases, J lost 2 bases, and 5 bases lay in between. The germline V gene has CDR1 SGHNT and CDR2 YENEEA. The CDR3 extends over 12 amino acids. This chain's CDR3 is CASSPFTDTQYF. In DNA form, the CDR3 reads TGTGCCAGCAGCCCGTTCACAGATACGCAGTATTTT. Filled out from reference TRBV11-3 and TRBJ2-3, the complete variable domain reads EAGVVQSPRYKIIEKKQPVAFWCNPISGHNTLYWYLQNLGQGPELLIRYENEEAVDDSQLPKDRFSAERLKGVDSTLKIQPAELGDSAVYLCASSPFTDTQYFGPGTRLTVL.

The genes are TRBV28 and TRBJ2-5; 8 bases match TRBD2. The CDR3 covers 14 residues. CDR1 is MDHEN, CDR2 SYDVKM, per germline. The ends lost 6 bases at V and 4 bases at J; junction bases unmatched: 7. The CDR3 region has the DNA TGTGCCAGCAGCCTGGGACTAGTTGGAGAGACCCAGTACTTC. Translation: CASSLGLVGETQYF.

The chain has TRBV19 and TRBJ2-1; 8 bases are a match to TRBD1. Unmatched junction bases numbered 8, after V lost 9 bases and J lost 7 bases. The germline V gene has CDR1 LNHDA and CDR2 SQIVND (reference sequence). The CDR3 totals 13 residues. The CDR3 sequence is CARPDRVKNEQFF. CDR3 DNA: TGTGCCAGACCGGACAGGGTAAAGAATGAGCAGTTCTTC.

V gene TRBV5-1 combines with J gene TRBJ2-5; 7 nucleotides agree with TRBD1. Looked up from germline, CDR1 is SGHRS and CDR2 is YFSETQ. The V gene end was trimmed by 4 bases and the J gene end by 4 bases; junction bases not matched to a gene: 13. This CDR3 is built from 16 residues. DNA of the CDR3: TGCGCCAGCAGCGCGATGACAGGGAAAATCCGAGAGACCCAGTACTTC. Protein: CASSAMTGKIRETQYF.

The chain employs TRBV5-6 and TRBJ2-3, with TRBD1 matching 10 bases. The CDR3 runs to 13 residues. Trimming at V came to 7 bases and at J to 3 bases, leaving 2 bases not matched to a gene. Germline V gives CDR1 SGHDT, CDR2 YYEEEE. The CDR3 DNA follows: TGTGCCAGCGTGGGACAGGGGACAGATACGCAGTATTTT. Protein: CASVGQGTDTQYF.

The chain is built from TRBV27 and TRBJ2-7; D remains unclear. This CDR3 is built from 11 residues. Germline V lookup: CDR1 MNHEY, CDR2 SMNVEV (reference sequence). V dropped 6 bases and J dropped 2 bases, with 5 bases sitting between them. The CDR3 nucleotides read TGTGCCAGCAGCGACACCTACGAGCAGTACTTC. This gives the protein CASSDTYEQYF.

This chain links TRBV6-1 with TRBJ2-7; 7 bases align to TRBD1. J gave up 2 bases and V 2 bases, and 6 bases lay outside the gene matches. This CDR3 contains 15 residues. Germline V gene lookup returns CDR1 MNHNS and CDR2 SASEGT. CDR3 sequence: CASSESQGRPYEQYF. CDR3 sequence (DNA): TGTGCCAGCAGTGAATCACAGGGGAGACCCTACGAGCAGTACTTC.

J is TRBJ2-7 and V is TRBV4-2; TRBD2 is a possible D gene (6 bases). The V gene lost 4 bases and the J gene lost 5 bases, with 12 bases spanning the gap. CDR3 length: 13 residues. Germline values: CDR1 LGHNA, CDR2 YNFKEQ. CDR3 sequence (DNA): TGTGCCAGCAGCCGAGCACTAGCAGACGAGCAGTACTTC. Protein product: CASSRALADEQYF.

V usage is TRBV25-1 and J usage is TRBJ1-1; D possibly corresponds to TRBD1 (6 bases). Trimming pared 4 bases from V and 5 bases from J, leaving 17 bases between. Germline V lookup: CDR1 MGHDK, CDR2 SYGVNS. This CDR3 comprises 15 residues. CDR3 nucleotide sequence: TGTGCCAGCAGTGGGGAGGGGGGGGTTGGAACTGAAGCTTTCTTT. Protein product: CASSGEGGVGTEAFF.

The chain couples TRBV27 to TRBJ2-7, with TRBD1 matching 8 bases. In germline, CDR1 is MNHEY, CDR2 SMNVEV (reference sequence). This CDR3 contains 14 residues. The ends lost 11 bases at V and 0 bases at J; junction bases unmatched: 9. The DNA for the CDR3 is TGTGCCGCACCGGACAGGGAGAGCTCCTACGAGCAGTACTTC. The encoded protein is CAAPDRESSYEQYF.

V is TRBV5-6 and J is TRBJ1-2; 7 positions agree with TRBD1. Trimming at V came to 4 bases and at J to 5 bases, leaving 5 bases not matched to a gene. Germline CDR1 reads SGHDT; CDR2 reads YYEEEE. The CDR3 loop spans 13 amino acids. This CDR3 reads CASSPGTVYGYTF. Here the CDR3 DNA reads TGTGCCAGCAGCCCCGGGACAGTATATGGCTACACCTTC.

The genes are TRBV6-1 and TRBJ1-4; D gene uncertain. Deletions cut 3 bases from V and 6 bases from J, with 20 bases between. Germline CDR1 reads MNHNS; CDR2 reads SASEGT. The CDR3 runs 17 residues. DNA for the CDR3: TGTGCCAGCAGTGATTATTTTTTACGGAGAGGAGATGAAAAACTGTTTTTT. Its translation: CASSDYFLRRGDEKLFF.